The 14 T cell receptor beta chains reported below all come from one sample, sequenced in a study of cytomegalovirus exposure and HLA in healthy donors. Use of 60 Vbeta and 13 Jbeta primers characterized the PCR. Profiling relied on immunoSEQ multiplex PCR, and the TCRdb table lists in-frame clones only, not all of them. The sample has around 150,000 clones, roughly 80% seen once. The sample taken for sequencing was PBMCs. The receptors shown here come from a man aged 25-45 years in good health and CMV-seropositive.

This clone was seen only a few times. The identical CDR3 is also encoded by other nucleotide sequences in the sample. The V gene is TRBV5-1, the J gene TRBJ2-3, with D perhaps TRBD1 (5 bases). Germline CDR1 and CDR2: SGHRS and YFSETQ. The CDR3 runs 14 residues. The ends were cut back, 5 bases at V and 0 bases at J, with 10 bases in the middle. Here the CDR3 DNA reads TGCGCCAGCAGACAGGCAGGGAGCACAGATACGCAGTATTTT. Its translation is CASRQAGSTDTQYF.

The chain has TRBV6-6 and TRBJ2-7, with 8 bases fitting TRBD2. V was clipped by 0 bases and J by 4 bases; unmatched bases: 5. This CDR3 is 15 amino acids long. Looked up from germline, CDR1 is MNHNY and CDR2 is SVGAGI (reference sequence). The CDR3 reads CASSYSGTSEYEQYF. The CDR3 region has the DNA TGTGCCAGCAGTTACTCGGGGACTAGTGAATACGAGCAGTACTTC.

The DNA of the CDR3 is TGCGCCAGCAGCCCCAGGGGTTTAAACACCGGGGAGCTGTTTTTT. Its protein is CASSPRGLNTGELFF. The genes are TRBV5-1 and TRBJ2-2; tentative D call: TRBD1 (6 bases). V was cut by 4 bases and J by 2 bases, with 12 bases left in between. The CDR3 contains 15 residues. Germline V gene data show CDR1 as SGHRS and CDR2 as YFSETQ.

The chain couples TRBV5-1 to TRBJ1-1, with TRBD1 as a possible D gene (6 bases). Germline lookup yields CDR1 SGHRS and CDR2 YFSETQ. Trimming pared 7 bases from V and 1 base from J, leaving 11 bases between. This CDR3 contains 13 residues. CDR3 DNA: TGCGCCAGCGGCTCGGACAGGAACACTGAAGCTTTCTTT. Residues: CASGSDRNTEAFF.

The chain carries TRBV7-9 and TRBJ1-4; D unclear. Per the germline V gene, CDR1 is SEHNR and CDR2 is FQNEAQ (reference sequence). CDR3 length equals 15 residues. V gave up 5 bases and J gave up 2 bases, with 12 bases separating them. CDR3 region: CASSPITWTNEKLFF. As DNA, the CDR3 is TGTGCCAGCAGCCCTATAACTTGGACTAATGAAAAACTGTTTTTT. Combining the CDR3 with reference TRBV7-9 and TRBJ1-4 gives the whole variable domain DTGVSQNPRHKITKRGQNVTFRCDPISEHNRLYWYRQTLGQGPEFLTYFQNEAQLEKSRLLSDRFSAERPKGSFSTLEIQRTEQGDSAMYLCASSPITWTNEKLFFGSGTQLSVL.

CDR3 in amino acids: CASSVSGNTIYF. In DNA form, the CDR3 reads TGTGCCAGCAGCGTCAGTGGAAACACCATATATTTT. V gene TRBV5-6 combines with J gene TRBJ1-3; D call uncertain. V lost 4 bases and J 3 bases, leaving 5 bases between the germline ends. Germline V gene lookup returns CDR1 SGHDT and CDR2 YYEEEE. The CDR3 length is 12 residues.

The gene calls are TRBV7-7 and TRBJ1-5; tentatively, D is TRBD1 (6 bases). The CDR3 consists of 16 residues. V lost 4 bases and J lost 6, with 19 bases in between. Per the germline V gene, CDR1 is SSHAT and CDR2 is FNYEAQ (reference sequence). DNA for the CDR3: TGTGCCAGCAGCTGCGAGACAGGTGAGGTTTCTCAGCCCCAGCATTTT. This translates into CASSCETGEVSQPQHF.

The V gene is TRBV6-5, the J gene TRBJ1-2; 9 bases agree with TRBD1. The V and J ends lost 4 bases and 7 bases, in that order; junction bases with no gene match: 7. Germline-derived CDR1 and CDR2 are MNHEY and SVGAGI. This CDR3 spans 14 amino acids. The CDR3 loop is CASSSGQGRLGYTF. The CDR3 nucleotides are TGTGCCAGCAGTTCTGGACAGGGGAGACTTGGCTACACCTTC.

CDR3 amino acids: CASSLDRGRETQYF. The CDR3 coding sequence is TGTGCCAGCAGCTTAGACAGGGGTAGAGAGACCCAGTACTTC. The genes are TRBV7-6 and TRBJ2-5; 7 nucleotides align to TRBD1. CDR3 length: 14 amino acids. With 1 base clipped from V and 4 bases from J, the junction kept 3 bases outside the gene matches. In germline, CDR1 is SGHVS, CDR2 FNYEAQ.

This chain's CDR3 is CSFLDSQAKNIQYF. The DNA for the CDR3 is TGCAGCTTCCTGGACAGCCAAGCCAAAAACATTCAGTACTTC. The chain has TRBV29-1 and TRBJ2-4, with D perhaps matching TRBD1 (6 bases). Germline CDR1 and CDR2: SQVTM and ANQGSEA. The CDR3 contains 14 residues. Between the trimmed V and J ends, which lost 8 bases and 0 bases, there was a span of 14 bases.

This sequence joins TRBV5-5 and TRBJ2-1; D is unclear. The V gene's germline CDR1 is SGHKS and CDR2 YYEKEE (reference sequence). The CDR3 totals 13 residues. Trimming pared 0 bases from V and 5 bases from J, leaving 6 bases between. The CDR3 DNA sequence: TGTGCCAGCAGCTTGGCCGGAGACAATGAGCAGTTCTTC. Encoded protein: CASSLAGDNEQFF.

V gene TRBV28 combines with J gene TRBJ2-7; perhaps TRBD1 as D (6 bases). V was trimmed by 3 bases and J by 6 bases, leaving 12 bases between them. This CDR3 is 13 amino acids long. The germline gives CDR1 MDHEN, CDR2 SYDVKM. In nucleotides, the CDR3 is TGTGCCAGCAGTTTCGGACAGTTGGTCGAGCAGTACTTC. Its protein product is CASSFGQLVEQYF.

J is TRBJ1-2 and V is TRBV19; 10 nucleotides align to TRBD1. The CDR3 has 15 amino acids. J was trimmed by 6 bases and V by 6 bases; bases with no gene match: 10. Germline CDR1 LNHDA, CDR2 SQIVND (reference sequence). The CDR3 spells CASSRDRGRLNGYTF. The CDR3 DNA reads as TGTGCCAGTAGCCGGGACAGGGGCAGACTTAATGGCTACACCTTC.

The gene calls are TRBV11-2 and TRBJ2-2; perhaps TRBD1 as D (6 bases). There are 19 residues in the CDR3. V shed 5 bases and J shed 5 bases, with 27 bases lying between them. CDR1 SGHAT and CDR2 FQNNGV come from the germline V gene. CDR3 sequence: CASSPTQGWGQVLTGELFF. CDR3 nucleotide sequence: TGTGCCAGCAGCCCCACCCAGGGGTGGGGGCAAGTCTTAACCGGGGAGCTGTTTTTT.